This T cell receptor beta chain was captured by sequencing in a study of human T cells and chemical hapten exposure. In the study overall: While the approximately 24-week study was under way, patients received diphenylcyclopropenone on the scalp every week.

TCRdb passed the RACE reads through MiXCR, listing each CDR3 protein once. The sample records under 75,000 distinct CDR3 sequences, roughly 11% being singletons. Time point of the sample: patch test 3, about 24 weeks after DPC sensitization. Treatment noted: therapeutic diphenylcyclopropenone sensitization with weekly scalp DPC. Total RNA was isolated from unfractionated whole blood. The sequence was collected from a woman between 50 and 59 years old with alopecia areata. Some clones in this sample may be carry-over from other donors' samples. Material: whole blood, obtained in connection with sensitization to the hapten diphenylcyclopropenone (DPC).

In nucleotides, the CDR3 is TGTGCCAGCAGCTTATATGGGGGTACGCAGTATTTT. As protein: CASSLYGGTQYF. The chain combines TRBV7-9 with TRBJ2-3, with D tentatively TRBD1 or TRBD2 (5 bases each). The germline V gene encodes CDR1 SEHNR and CDR2 FQNEAQ (reference sequence). CDR3 length equals 12 residues. V shed 2 bases and J shed 8 bases, with 8 bases lying between them.